A selection of T cell receptor beta chains follows, all from one sample in a study of cytomegalovirus exposure and HLA in healthy donors. This table comes from immunoSEQ multiplex PCR, and its TCRdb copy is limited to in-frame clones, with some not included. The top ten clones hold about 3% of a sample with 65,000 or so clones, 60% to 80% of them seen once. The specimen sequenced was PBMCs. Source of these receptors: a girl aged 5 to 17 in good health and CMV-seropositive. The CDR3 runs from the conserved cysteine through the conserved F or W. Size is stated for part of the rows, as once, few or many counts, or as a class when the clone is expanded.

>TRBV5-1|.|TRBJ1-2
CASSFGQGNYGYTF
>TRBV30|.|TRBJ1-5
CAWSLGPNQPQHF
>TRBV9|once|TRBJ1-4
CASSGVSSERPRLFF
>TRBV29-1|.|TRBJ1-2
CSVEKGGVVDGYTF
>TRBV27|few|TRBJ1-2
CASSFEPGSYGYTF
>TRBV7-9|once|TRBJ2-5
CASSLSPGETQYF
>TRBV6-1|few|TRBJ1-1
CASSRGHPNTEAFF
>TRBV13|.|TRBJ2-7
CASSQAPGLSSYEQYF
>TRBV5-1|once|TRBJ2-1
CASSLSVAGLNEQFF
>TRBV30|.|TRBJ1-1
CASTGGSMRGTEAFF
>TRBV13|.|TRBJ2-3
CASSLAQLAIHTDTQYF
>TRBV20-1|few|TRBJ2-1
CSAFAGVEQFF
>TRBV10-3|few|TRBJ2-6
CAITGTGGSGANVLTF
>TRBV7-2|.|TRBJ1-1
CASSFNEGATFF
>TRBV27|.|TRBJ2-1
CASSAGTSYNEQFF
>TRBV4-1|.|TRBJ1-5
CASSQENSRGRQPQHF
>TRBV18|few|TRBJ1-4
CASSPFFQGSNEKLFF
>TRBV5-4|once|TRBJ2-3
CASSYDSFTDTQYF
>TRBV5-1|.|TRBJ1-1
CASSNSGGDTEAFF
>TRBV7-9|.|TRBJ2-5
CASSLAGGPETQYF
>TRBV11-2|.|TRBJ2-1
CASSFPERRSSYNEQFF
>TRBV6-5|.|TRBJ1-1
CAIRPGVMNTEAFF
>TRBV7-6|many|TRBJ2-1
CASSFLLAGVGNEQFF
>TRBV29-1|medium-sized|TRBJ1-2
CSVITGVNYGYTF
>TRBV6-1|few|TRBJ2-3
CASTQDRGQDTQYF
>TRBV6-5|.|TRBJ2-2
CASSLARRNTGELFF
>TRBV15|once|TRBJ1-6
CATSRDGNSPLHF
>TRBV28|.|TRBJ2-1
CASNPMGGTRGNEQFF
>TRBV29-1|.|TRBJ2-7
CSALENYEQYF
>TRBV11-2|.|TRBJ1-2
CASIRLQGADYGYTF
>TRBV2|.|TRBJ1-5
CASSSFSGTADQPQHF
>TRBV13|.|TRBJ2-7
CASKVGGKTYEQYF
>TRBV7-6|.|TRBJ2-7
CASSLVGQGVYEQYF
>TRBV18|.|TRBJ1-1
CASSAGIDTEAFF
>TRBV5-4|few|TRBJ1-2
CASSEGARYGYTF
>TRBV10-3|.|TRBJ2-1
CAISEFSNNEQFF
>TRBV6-1|.|TRBJ2-6
CASSEENSRGGPGANVLTF